This T cell receptor beta chain was retrieved from a study of radiation and T cells in renal cell carcinoma. Turning to the study itself: Nephrectomy followed 15 Gy stereotactic body radiation by 4 weeks. Study outcomes and limitations: Baseline intratumoral clonotype presence is unknown without pretreatment biopsies. In blood, top tumor clones expanded by 2 weeks, shrinking by 4.

Noted time point: baseline pretreatment blood. Specified treatment: 15 Gy SBRT to primary tumor, nephrectomy 4 weeks later. For this clone: The antigen is unknown.

The protocol was immunoSEQ multiplex PCR, while the TCRdb copy is restricted to in-frame clones and leaves out a portion. This table has some 110,000 clones, roughly 80% appearing once. This receptor was obtained from a woman aged 60 to 75 with renal cell carcinoma. The specimen was blood, collected from a patient whose treatment included radiotherapy and nephrectomy.

The CDR3 bases are TGTGCCAGCTCCTACGCTAGCAATCAGCCCCAGCATTTT. This encodes CASSYASNQPQHF. The chain uses TRBV7-9 and TRBJ1-5; D not resolved. V was shortened by 8 bases and J by 0 bases, with 8 bases between the two germline ends. The length of the CDR3 is 13 residues. From germline, CDR1 is SEHNR and CDR2 FQNEAQ (reference sequence). Supplemented by reference TRBV7-9 and TRBJ1-5, the full variable domain reads DTGVSQNPRHKITKRGQNVTFRCDPISEHNRLYWYRQTLGQGPEFLTYFQNEAQLEKSRLLSDRFSAERPKGSFSTLEIQRTEQGDSAMYLCASSYASNQPQHFGDGTRLSIL.